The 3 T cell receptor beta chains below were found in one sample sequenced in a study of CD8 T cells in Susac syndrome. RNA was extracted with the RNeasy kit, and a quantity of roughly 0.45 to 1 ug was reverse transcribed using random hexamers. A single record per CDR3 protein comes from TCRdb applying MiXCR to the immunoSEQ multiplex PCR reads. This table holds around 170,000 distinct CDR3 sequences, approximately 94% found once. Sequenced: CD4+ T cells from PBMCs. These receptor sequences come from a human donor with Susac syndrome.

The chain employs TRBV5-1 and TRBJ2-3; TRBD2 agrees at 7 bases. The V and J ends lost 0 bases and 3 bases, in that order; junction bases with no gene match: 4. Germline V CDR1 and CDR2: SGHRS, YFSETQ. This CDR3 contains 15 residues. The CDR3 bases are TGCGCCAGCAGCTTGGACGGGGGGAAAACAGATACGCAGTATTTT. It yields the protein CASSLDGGKTDTQYF.

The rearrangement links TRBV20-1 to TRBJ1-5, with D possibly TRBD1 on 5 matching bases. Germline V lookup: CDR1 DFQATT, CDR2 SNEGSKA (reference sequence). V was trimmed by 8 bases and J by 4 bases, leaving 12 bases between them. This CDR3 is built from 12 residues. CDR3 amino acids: CSSGRRNQPQHF. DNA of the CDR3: TGCAGTTCGGGACGCAGAAATCAGCCCCAGCATTTT.

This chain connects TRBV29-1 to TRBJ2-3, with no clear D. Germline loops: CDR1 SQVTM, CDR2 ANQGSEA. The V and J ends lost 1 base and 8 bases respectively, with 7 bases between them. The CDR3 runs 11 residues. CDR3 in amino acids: CSVEGPLTQYF. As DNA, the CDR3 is TGCAGCGTTGAAGGGCCCCTTACGCAGTATTTT.